These 5 T cell receptor beta chains were sequenced from one sample in a study of blood T cell repertoires in COVID-19. Profiled with immunoSEQ multiplex PCR; TCRdb holds only in-frame clones, not every one. The sample yields around 75,000 clones, approximately 80% seen once. Sequencing was performed on peripheral blood. Every receptor here comes from a man aged 50 to 59 with COVID-19, enrolled during active disease.

The chain uses TRBV7-9 and TRBJ1-1; D is unclear. Germline V CDR1 and CDR2: SEHNR, FQNEAQ (reference sequence). The length of the CDR3 is 16 residues. Trimming shortened V by 2 bases and J by 1 base, and 14 bases separated the two germline ends. CDR3 residues: CASSLYKSGRNTEAFF. The CDR3 DNA sequence: TGTGCCAGCAGCTTATATAAAAGCGGACGGAACACTGAAGCTTTCTTT.

This clone was observed a single time. V and J are TRBV6-5 and TRBJ1-6, with 7 bases fitting TRBD1. Germline loops: CDR1 MNHEY, CDR2 SVGAGI. The length of the CDR3 is 14 residues. V lost 6 bases to trimming and J lost 9 bases; unmatched junction nucleotides: 8. CDR3 nucleotides: TGTGCCAGCAGCTCCGACAGGGAAGGTTCACCCCTCCACTTT. It codes for CASSSDREGSPLHF.

The chain combines TRBV7-3 with TRBJ2-2, with a tentative D call TRBD2 (5 bases). CDR3 size: 15 residues. V gave up 5 bases and J gave up 4 bases, with 14 bases separating them. Germline V gene lookup returns CDR1 SGHTA and CDR2 FQGTGA. The CDR3 DNA reads as TGTGCCAGCAGCCACAGCGGTTGGGGCACCGGGGAGCTGTTTTTT. It translates to CASSHSGWGTGELFF.

This clone has only a few counts. This chain uses TRBV12-5 with TRBJ1-2, with TRBD1 matching over 8 bases. Germline values: CDR1 LGHNT, CDR2 FRNRAP. V lost 8 bases and J lost 12; bases outside the gene matches: 17. The CDR3 sequence is 14 residues long. CDR3 residues: CASQKENSRGRNTF. The CDR3 nucleotides are TGTGCTAGTCAGAAAGAGAATAGCAGGGGGCGTAACACCTTC.

This rearrangement joins TRBV4-3 to TRBJ2-1; D ambiguous. There are 18 residues in the CDR3. V dropped 0 bases and J dropped 6 bases, with 21 bases sitting between them. CDR1 is LGHNA, CDR2 YSLEER, per germline. The CDR3 DNA reads TGCGCCAGCAGCCAAGATTTATTTCTCAGCGCGAACACCAATGAGCAGTTCTTC. It codes for CASSQDLFLSANTNEQFF.